This T cell receptor (beta chain) was documented in a study of radiation and T cells in renal cell carcinoma. Time point noted: blood 2 weeks post-SBRT. Documented treatment: 15 Gy SBRT to primary tumor, nephrectomy 4 weeks later. Radiation-treated patients gave blood at baseline, week 2 and week 4. Using immunoSEQ multiplex PCR, the repertoire was profiled, and TCRdb retains in-frame clones only, with some absent. The sample carries 120,000 or so clones, roughly 91% recorded once. This receptor was identified in a woman aged 65 to 85 with renal cell carcinoma. This specimen was blood, taken from a patient whose treatment included radiotherapy and nephrectomy.

Written as DNA, the CDR3 is TGCGCCAGCAGCCAAGCCCTAGCGGGGGTCTACGAGCAGTACTTC. Its protein is CASSQALAGVYEQYF. The rearrangement uses TRBV4-3 and TRBJ2-7; 10 bases agree with TRBD2. With V trimmed by 1 base and J by 3 bases, 3 bases remained unmatched. The CDR3 runs 15 residues. Germline values: CDR1 LGHNA, CDR2 YSLEER.